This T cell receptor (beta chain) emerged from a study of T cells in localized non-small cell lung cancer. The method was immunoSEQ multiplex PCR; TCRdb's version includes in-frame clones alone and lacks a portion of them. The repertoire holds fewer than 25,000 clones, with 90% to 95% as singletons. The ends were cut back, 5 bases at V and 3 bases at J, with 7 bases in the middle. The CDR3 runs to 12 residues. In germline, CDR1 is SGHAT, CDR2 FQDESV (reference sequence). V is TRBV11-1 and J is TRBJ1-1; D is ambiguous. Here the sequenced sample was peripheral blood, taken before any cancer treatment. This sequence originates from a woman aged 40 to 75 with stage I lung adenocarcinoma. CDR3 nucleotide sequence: TGTGCCAGCAGCCCGAGGCACACTGAAGCTTTCTTT. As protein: CASSPRHTEAFF.